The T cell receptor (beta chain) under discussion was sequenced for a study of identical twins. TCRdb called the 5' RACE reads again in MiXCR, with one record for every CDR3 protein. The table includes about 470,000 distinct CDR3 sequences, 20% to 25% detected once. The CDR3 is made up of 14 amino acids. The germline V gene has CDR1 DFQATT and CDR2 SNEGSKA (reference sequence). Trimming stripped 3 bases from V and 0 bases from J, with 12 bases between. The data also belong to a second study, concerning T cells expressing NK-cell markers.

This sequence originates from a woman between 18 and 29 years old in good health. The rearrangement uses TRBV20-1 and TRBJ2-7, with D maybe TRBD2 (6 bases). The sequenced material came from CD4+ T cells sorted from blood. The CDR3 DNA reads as TGCAGTGCTAGTGGGGACTCTAGCTCCTACGAGCAGTACTTC. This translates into CSASGDSSSYEQYF.